These T cell receptor beta chains were read from a single sample in a study of blood T cell repertoires in COVID-19. The table came from immunoSEQ multiplex PCR; TCRdb's copy has only in-frame clones and leaves some out. The table records fewer than 250,000 clones, under 90% of them present only once. Specimen: peripheral blood. These receptors were taken from a man in his forties or fifties with COVID-19, enrolled during active disease. Both conserved end residues are part of each CDR3. The D gene is left open where the match is weak. Only some rows state a clone size, as once, few, many or a class for expanded clones.

>.|TRBV19|TRBJ1-5|.
TGTGCCAGTAGTATGCAACAGCGGAATCAGCCCCAGCATTTT
CASSMQQRNQPQHF
>many|TRBV7-9|TRBJ1-6|TRBD1
TGTGCCAGCAGCTGGGACAGTTATTCACCCCTCCACTTT
CASSWDSYSPLHF
>.|TRBV3-1/TRBV3-2|TRBJ1-4|TRBD1
TGTGCCAGCAGCCAAGCGGGACAGGGGGTGGGTGAAAAACTGTTTTTT
CASSQAGQGVGEKLFF
>.|TRBV24-1|TRBJ2-1|TRBD2
TGTGCCACCAGCGGGACTAGCCTGGATGAGCAGTTCTTC
CATSGTSLDEQFF
>once|TRBV30|TRBJ2-1|.
TGTGCCTGGATGGAGGCCGTCGGCGAGCAGTTCTTC
CAWMEAVGEQFF
>.|TRBV19|TRBJ2-5|TRBD1
TGTGCCAGTAGTACCGGGACAGGGCTCAAAGAGACCCAGTACTTC
CASSTGTGLKETQYF
>.|TRBV7-9|TRBJ1-1|.
TGTGCCAGCAGCGGAACAGGTTTAACTGAAGCTTTCTTT
CASSGTGLTEAFF
>.|TRBV21-1|TRBJ2-7|.
TGTGCCAGCAGCAAACCGACGGGGACTGCCTCCTACGAGCAGTACTTC
CASSKPTGTASYEQYF
>.|TRBV18|TRBJ2-5|.
TGTGCCAGCTCACCAGGGGGCGGGGAGACCCAGTACTTC
CASSPGGGETQYF
>few|TRBV6-5|TRBJ2-7|.
TGTGCCAGCAGTTACGACCTTGGACTGGCTGAGCAGTACTTC
CASSYDLGLAEQYF
>.|TRBV7-9|TRBJ2-1|TRBD2
TGTGCCAGCATTGGAGCGGGAGGGAGGGGCAATGAGCAGTTCTTC
CASIGAGGRGNEQFF
>.|TRBV6-2/TRBV6-3|TRBJ1-2|TRBD1
TGTGCCAGCAGCGGGACAGGGGGGAGTTGCACCTTC
CASSGTGGSCTF
>.|TRBV27|TRBJ2-3|TRBD2
TGTGCCAGCAGTTCCGGTGCTAGCGGGAGACCAGATACGCAGTATTTT
CASSSGASGRPDTQYF
>.|TRBV5-4|TRBJ1-1|TRBD1
TGTGCCAGCAGCTTCGGACAGGGTCGATACGAAGCTTTCTTT
CASSFGQGRYEAFF
>.|TRBV19|TRBJ2-7|.
TGTGCCAGTAGTATAAGAGCACAGTCCTACGAGCAGTACTTC
CASSIRAQSYEQYF
>.|TRBV27|TRBJ2-3|.
TGTGCCAGCAGTTTCGGGCGGGTAAACACAGATACGCAGTATTTT
CASSFGRVNTDTQYF
>.|TRBV5-1|TRBJ2-3|TRBD2
TGCGCCAGCAGCAACGGGGGGGACACAGATACGCAGTATTTT
CASSNGGDTDTQYF
>.|TRBV29-1|TRBJ2-2|.
TGCAGCGTTGTTAGGAGCTTGGGCGGGGAGCTGTTTTTT
CSVVRSLGGELFF
>.|TRBV7-2|TRBJ1-2|TRBD1
TGTGCCAGCAGCTTCGGACAGGGCAATAACTATGGCTACACCTTC
CASSFGQGNNYGYTF
>.|TRBV19|TRBJ2-1|TRBD2
TGTGCCAGTAGTATCATACTAGCGGGAAGCAATGAGCAGTTCTTC
CASSIILAGSNEQFF
>.|TRBV9|TRBJ1-2|TRBD1
TGTGCCAGCAGCGAGAGACAGGGGGCCAACTATGGCTACACCTTC
CASSERQGANYGYTF
>.|TRBV4-3|TRBJ1-4|.
TGCGCCAGCAGCCAAGACAGGGAGGATAATGAAAAACTGTTTTTT
CASSQDREDNEKLFF
>.|TRBV9|TRBJ1-4|.
TGTGCCAGCAGCGTAGGGGTCTCACGTAGCGAAAAACTGTTTTTT
CASSVGVSRSEKLFF
>.|TRBV4-1|TRBJ2-7|.
TGCGCCAGCAGCCAAGACAAGGGGATCTACGAGCAGTACTTC
CASSQDKGIYEQYF
>.|TRBV6-5|TRBJ1-1|TRBD1
TGTGCCAGCAGTTACACAGGACAGGCGGGAACTGAAGCTTTCTTT
CASSYTGQAGTEAFF
>.|TRBV2|TRBJ1-1|.
TGTGCCAGCAACGGACAGCCTTACACTGAAGCTTTCTTT
CASNGQPYTEAFF
>.|TRBV28|TRBJ2-3|TRBD2
TGTGCCAGCAGTTCGAGCGGGGGGCCAGATACGCAGTATTTT
CASSSSGGPDTQYF
>.|TRBV11-2|TRBJ2-7|.
TGTGCCAGCAGCTTAGACGCGACTAGTTATTACGAGCAGTACTTC
CASSLDATSYYEQYF
>.|TRBV6-1|TRBJ1-6|TRBD1
TGTGCCAGCAGTGAGCAGACAGGGAACAATTCACCCCTCCACTTT
CASSEQTGNNSPLHF
>few|TRBV2|TRBJ1-1|TRBD1
TGTGCCAGCATTGGAACAGGGGGCGCGACTGAAGCTTTCTTT
CASIGTGGATEAFF
>.|TRBV19|TRBJ2-1|.
TGTGCCAGTAGTTGGGACATTAACAATGAGCAGTTCTTC
CASSWDINNEQFF
>.|TRBV19|TRBJ2-1|.
TGTGCCAGTAGTGCCGCTAGCCGTAGCTTAGGGAATGAGCAGTTCTTC
CASSAASRSLGNEQFF
>.|TRBV5-1|TRBJ2-1|TRBD1
TGCGCCAGCAGCTTGGGGGACAGGGGACTCTACAATGAGCAGTTCTTC
CASSLGDRGLYNEQFF
>.|TRBV6-6|TRBJ1-1|.
TGTGCCAGCAGCGCAGGGGTTACTGAAGCTTTCTTT
CASSAGVTEAFF
>few|TRBV5-1|TRBJ2-2|TRBD1
TGCGCCAGCAGCCCGGGACAGGGCAACACCGGGGAGCTGTTTTTT
CASSPGQGNTGELFF
>.|TRBV7-8|TRBJ2-5|.
TGTGCCAGCACCCGGGGGGGCGGACAGGGGTTAGAGACCCAGTACTTC
CASTRGGGQGLETQYF
>.|TRBV6-5|TRBJ2-2|TRBD1
TGTGCCAGCACCCCAGGACAGGGGCGAGCCGGGGAGCTGTTTTTT
CASTPGQGRAGELFF
>.|TRBV4-2|TRBJ2-7|TRBD2
TGTGCCAGCAGCCAAGAGCTAGCGGGAGTGGTGTTTTCCGAGCAGTACTTC
CASSQELAGVVFSEQYF
>.|TRBV4-3|TRBJ1-4|TRBD1
TGCGCCAGCAGCCAAGTAGGAGCAGGACAGGGTCGTGAAAAACTGTTTTTT
CASSQVGAGQGREKLFF
>.|TRBV11-2|TRBJ1-5|.
TGTGCCAGCAGCAGGGACATAAATCAGCCCCAGCATTTT
CASSRDINQPQHF
>.|TRBV4-1|TRBJ2-1|.
TGCGCCAGCAGCCAAGATTTGTCTAATCCCAATGAGCAGTTCTTC
CASSQDLSNPNEQFF
>.|TRBV27|TRBJ1-3|TRBD1
TGTGCCAGCAGTAACTCCATACAGGGGCTCCGGTCTGGAAACACCATATATTTT
CASSNSIQGLRSGNTIYF
>few|TRBV5-6|TRBJ2-7|.
TGTGCCAGCAGCTGGCTTACAGGATCCCTTGACGAGCAGTACTTC
CASSWLTGSLDEQYF
>.|TRBV30|TRBJ2-7|.
TGTGCCTGGAGTGTACAACAGGGCCCCTACGAGCAGTACTTC
CAWSVQQGPYEQYF
>.|TRBV2|TRBJ2-1|TRBD2
TGTGCCAGCAGTGGAACTAGCGGGGCGGGTGAGCAGTTCTTC
CASSGTSGAGEQFF
>.|TRBV3-1/TRBV3-2|TRBJ1-1|.
TGTGCCAGCAGCCAATCTCTGGCGAACACTGAAGCTTTCTTT
CASSQSLANTEAFF